This section outlines one TCR beta chain sequence together with its context. Its antigen remains unknown. The protocol was immunoSEQ multiplex PCR, while the TCRdb copy is restricted to in-frame clones and leaves out a portion. The data hold 150,000 to 200,000 clones, with over 80% observed a single time. These data originate in a study of T cell responses to AZD1222 COVID-19 vaccine. Turning to the study itself: It was second doses at about 4 or about 12 weeks that were pooled.

Study outcomes and limitations: The number of AZD1222 recipients seropositive at baseline was only 6 or 7. The study found vaccine-associated CD4 TCRs spanning spike, dominant at 160-218 and 743-854. Increases in Spike-specific TCR breadth and depth were seen after two AZD1222 doses.

The V gene's germline CDR1 is LGHDT and CDR2 YNNKEL (reference sequence). V was shortened by 4 bases and J by 5 bases, with 15 bases between the two germline ends. This CDR3 comprises 15 residues. This TCR was recovered from an adult in good health. The chain links TRBV3-1 (or the pseudogene TRBV3-2) to TRBJ1-5; maybe TRBD1 (6 bases). Sample: peripheral blood, taken on day 0 of AZD1222 vaccination. For the CDR3, the DNA is TGTGCCAGCAGCCCGACCCCCCGGACAGATCAGCCCCAGCATTTT. Protein: CASSPTPRTDQPQHF.